This T cell receptor (beta chain) was observed in a study of cytomegalovirus exposure and HLA in healthy donors. Study findings and constraints: In a later analysis, CMV-associated beta chains were mostly HLA-associated, it appeared. Only CMV serostatus was available as immune exposure information.

Notes on this clone: The antigen remains unidentified.

The germline V gene has CDR1 SQVTM and CDR2 ANQGSEA. Trimming took 7 bases from V and 2 from J, leaving 13 bases between them. The CDR3 contains 13 residues. The PCR used 60 Vbeta and 13 Jbeta primers. This table comes from immunoSEQ multiplex PCR, and its TCRdb copy is limited to in-frame clones, with some not included. The sample includes roughly 300,000 clones, about nine tenths of them seen just once. This chain links TRBV29-1 with TRBJ2-3; D perhaps matches TRBD1 (6 bases). The source of this sequence is a man aged 35 to 55 in good health and CMV-seropositive. Sequencing was performed on PBMCs. The CDR3 reads CSDLTGVTDTQYF. DNA for the CDR3: TGCAGCGACCTGACAGGAGTCACAGATACGCAGTATTTT.